These T cell receptor beta chains were read from a single sample in a study of control samples from healthy donors and cancer patients. The method was immunoSEQ multiplex PCR; TCRdb's version includes in-frame clones alone and lacks a portion of them. The table has around 130,000 clones, approximately 95% seen once. The sample was blood. The origin of the receptors is a man under 40 in good health. Each CDR3 is given with its conserved first and last residue. D genes are given only for firm matches. Size tells how often a clone was seen (once, few, many) or the class of an expanded clone, and some rows leave it out.

CDR3aa	CDR3nt	v_gene	abundance	j_gene	d_gene
CASSYRGDRSYEQYF	TGTGCCAGCAGTTACAGGGGGGACAGGTCCTACGAGCAGTACTTC	TRBV6-5	.	TRBJ2-7	TRBD1
CASSLLGTGDEQYF	TGTGCCAGCAGCTTATTAGGGACAGGGGACGAGCAGTACTTC	TRBV7-2	.	TRBJ2-7	TRBD1
CASSSPGGQAGAGANVLTF	TGTGCCAGCAGCTCCCCAGGAGGACAGGCGGGCGCTGGGGCCAACGTCCTGACTTTC	TRBV7-9	.	TRBJ2-6	TRBD1
CASSPRLAGGVLEQFF	TGTGCCAGCAGCCCCAGACTAGCGGGGGGGGTTTTAGAGCAGTTCTTC	TRBV7-9	few	TRBJ2-1	TRBD2
CASSLGRGWGLVTGELFF	TGTGCCAGCAGCTTAGGTCGGGGGTGGGGTTTGGTCACCGGGGAGCTGTTTTTT	TRBV7-8	once	TRBJ2-2	.
CASSFASGGHSYNEQFF	TGTGCCAGCAGCTTCGCTAGCGGGGGCCACTCCTACAATGAGCAGTTCTTC	TRBV7-2	.	TRBJ2-1	TRBD2
CSAFGTPYEQYF	TGCAGCGCTTTCGGGACCCCCTACGAGCAGTACTTC	TRBV29-1	.	TRBJ2-7	.
CASSDSLNTEAFF	TGTGCCAGCAGCGACAGCTTAAACACTGAAGCTTTCTTT	TRBV7-3	.	TRBJ1-1	.
CASSYSDSTGELFF	TGTGCCAGCAGTTACTCCGATTCCACCGGGGAGCTGTTTTTT	TRBV6-2/TRBV6-3	few	TRBJ2-2	.
CASSSLQRANYGYTF	TGTGCCAGTAGTTCCCTTCAGAGGGCGAACTATGGCTACACCTTC	TRBV19	.	TRBJ1-2	.
CASSWGRGGDEQYF	TGCGCCAGCAGCTGGGGCAGGGGGGGCGACGAGCAGTACTTC	TRBV5-1	once	TRBJ2-7	.
CASSLTQDEKLFF	TGTGCCAGCAGCTTAACTCAAGACGAAAAACTGTTTTTT	TRBV7-9	.	TRBJ1-4	.
CASSVTGTGSVATNEKLFF	TGTGCCAGCAGTGTTACCGGGACAGGGTCGGTTGCAACTAATGAAAAACTGTTTTTT	TRBV11-2	.	TRBJ1-4	TRBD1
CASSIDRARESYEQYF	TGCGCCAGCAGCATTGACAGGGCAAGGGAGTCCTACGAGCAGTACTTC	TRBV5-1	.	TRBJ2-7	TRBD1
CAYRGEDLDQETQYF	TGTGCCTATCGAGGGGAGGATCTAGATCAGGAGACCCAGTACTTC	TRBV5-8	.	TRBJ2-5	.
CASSLQGDMNTEAFF	TGTGCCAGCAGTTTACAGGGGGATATGAACACTGAAGCTTTCTTT	TRBV6-5	.	TRBJ1-1	TRBD1
CASSPQTSGVREQYF	TGTGCCAGCAGCCCCCAGACTAGCGGGGTCCGGGAGCAGTACTTC	TRBV7-2	once	TRBJ2-7	TRBD2
CASSSFGGYTF	TGCGCCAGCAGCTCCTTCGGGGGCTACACCTTC	TRBV5-1	.	TRBJ1-2	.
CASSLDRSEAFF	TGTGCCAGCAGCTTGGACAGGAGCGAAGCTTTCTTT	TRBV7-2	.	TRBJ1-1	TRBD1
CSVPWEGAGELFF	TGCAGCGTTCCCTGGGAGGGGGCCGGGGAGCTGTTTTTT	TRBV29-1	.	TRBJ2-2	.